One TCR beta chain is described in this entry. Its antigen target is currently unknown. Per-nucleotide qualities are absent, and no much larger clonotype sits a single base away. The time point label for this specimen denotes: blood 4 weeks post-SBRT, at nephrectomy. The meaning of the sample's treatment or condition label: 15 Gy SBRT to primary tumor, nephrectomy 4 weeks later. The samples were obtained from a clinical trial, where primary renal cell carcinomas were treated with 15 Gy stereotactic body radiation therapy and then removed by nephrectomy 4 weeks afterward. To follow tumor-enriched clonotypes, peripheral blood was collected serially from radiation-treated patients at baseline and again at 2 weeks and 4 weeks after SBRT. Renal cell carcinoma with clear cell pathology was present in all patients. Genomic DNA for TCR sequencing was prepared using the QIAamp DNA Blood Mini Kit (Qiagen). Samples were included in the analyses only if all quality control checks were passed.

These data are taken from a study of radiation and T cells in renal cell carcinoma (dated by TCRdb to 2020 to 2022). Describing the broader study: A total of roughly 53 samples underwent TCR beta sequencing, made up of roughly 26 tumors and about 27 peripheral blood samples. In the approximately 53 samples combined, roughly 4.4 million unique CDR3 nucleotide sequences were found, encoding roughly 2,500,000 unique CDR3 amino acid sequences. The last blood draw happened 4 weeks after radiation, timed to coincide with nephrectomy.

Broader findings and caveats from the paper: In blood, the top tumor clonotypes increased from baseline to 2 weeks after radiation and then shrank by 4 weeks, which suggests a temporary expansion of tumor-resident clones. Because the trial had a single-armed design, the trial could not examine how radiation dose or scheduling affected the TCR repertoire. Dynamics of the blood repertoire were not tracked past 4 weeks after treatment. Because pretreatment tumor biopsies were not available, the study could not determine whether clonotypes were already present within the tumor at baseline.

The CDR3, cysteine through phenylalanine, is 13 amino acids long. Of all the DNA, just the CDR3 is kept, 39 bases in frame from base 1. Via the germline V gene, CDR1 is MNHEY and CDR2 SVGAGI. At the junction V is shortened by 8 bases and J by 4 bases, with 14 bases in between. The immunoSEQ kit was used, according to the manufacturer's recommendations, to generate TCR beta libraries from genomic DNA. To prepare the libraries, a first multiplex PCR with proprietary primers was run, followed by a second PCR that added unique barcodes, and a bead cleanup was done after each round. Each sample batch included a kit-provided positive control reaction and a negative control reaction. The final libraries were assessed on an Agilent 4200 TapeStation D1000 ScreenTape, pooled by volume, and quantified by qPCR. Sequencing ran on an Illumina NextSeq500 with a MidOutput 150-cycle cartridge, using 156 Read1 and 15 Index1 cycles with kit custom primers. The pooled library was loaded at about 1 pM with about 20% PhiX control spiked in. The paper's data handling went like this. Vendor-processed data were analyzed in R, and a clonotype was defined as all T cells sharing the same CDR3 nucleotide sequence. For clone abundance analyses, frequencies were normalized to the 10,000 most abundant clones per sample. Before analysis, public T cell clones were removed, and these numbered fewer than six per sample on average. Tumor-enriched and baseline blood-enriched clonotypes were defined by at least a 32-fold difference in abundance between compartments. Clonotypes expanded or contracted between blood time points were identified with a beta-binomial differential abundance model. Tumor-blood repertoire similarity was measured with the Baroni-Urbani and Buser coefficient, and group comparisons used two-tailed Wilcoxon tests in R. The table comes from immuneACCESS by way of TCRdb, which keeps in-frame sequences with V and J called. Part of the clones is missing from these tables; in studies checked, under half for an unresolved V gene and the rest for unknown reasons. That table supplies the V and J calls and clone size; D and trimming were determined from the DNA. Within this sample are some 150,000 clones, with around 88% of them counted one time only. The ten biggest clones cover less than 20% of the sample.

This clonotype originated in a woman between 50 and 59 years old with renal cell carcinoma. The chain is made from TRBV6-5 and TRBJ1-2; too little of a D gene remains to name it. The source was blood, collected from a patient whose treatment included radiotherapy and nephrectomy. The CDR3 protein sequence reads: CASGRVSLYGYTF. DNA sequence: TGTGCCAGCGGTAGGGTCTCCCTCTATGGCTACACCTTC.